The following is a TCR beta chain sequence with its context. Its recognized antigen is unknown. No much larger clone is present one base from it, and per-base qualities are unavailable. The cohort was made up of approximately 700 healthy bone marrow donors. At the time of sampling, all cohort members were nominally healthy, though unrecorded immune exposures were likely present. The donor was CMV seronegative and belonged to the group of over 350 seronegative cohort members. Each donor provided a peripheral blood sample, and peripheral blood mononuclear cells were used for TCR beta sequencing. Genomic DNA extraction from the blood cell samples was performed with the Qiagen DNeasy Blood Extraction Kit. V loses 10 bases, J loses 2 bases, and the germline ends lie 12 bases apart. The CDR1 and CDR2 encoded by the germline V gene are LGHNA and YSLEER. Including cysteine and phenylalanine, the CDR3 has 12 amino acids. Only the CDR3 DNA is retained, 36 bases long and in frame from the first base.

The library was prepared using the immunoSEQ multiplex PCR assay. A mixture of 60 forward primers for TCR Vbeta segments and 13 reverse primers for TCR Jbeta segments was used in the multiplex PCR. Amplification of the CDR3 region of rearranged TCR beta genes was performed with a multiplex PCR assay on genomic DNA. The amplified TCR beta libraries were sequenced on the Illumina HiSeq System as 87-base-pair reads. From the authors' description of their analysis: Across the 700 or so repertoires, a later analysis counted approximately 83 million unique TCR beta chains, 8.5 million to 12 million of which were shared by at least two donors. Raw reads were error-corrected and collapsed into unique sequences by a nearest-neighbor algorithm in which closely related sequences were merged to remove PCR and sequencing errors. To assign V, D and J gene segments, CDR3 sequences were aligned to IMGT reference sequences. For a sequence to be retained, a match of at least six nucleotides was required to both a V gene segment and a J gene segment. A rearrangement was called productive if the CDR3 had no stop codons and remained in frame with V and J, and every other rearrangement was called non-productive. CDR3 was defined by IMGT convention, running from the second conserved V-encoded cysteine to the conserved J-encoded phenylalanine. The earlier analysis of more than 450 of the donors excluded sequences that lacked an unambiguous match to a single V gene segment. In an earlier analysis of some 590 of the donors, a V segment was called functional when productive rearrangements were above 56.7%, and segregating when the standard deviation between donors exceeded 5%. A statistical classification framework was developed to diagnose cytomegalovirus status using the catalog of TCR beta chain sequences. V and J gene assignment, in a later analysis, came from comparing TCR nucleotide sequences with IMGT/GENE-DB human TR gene sequences. Using the TCRdist pipeline, a later analysis assigned CDR3 sequences along with most-parsimonious VDJ recombination scenarios. In a later analysis, each TCR beta chain was defined by its CDR3 amino acid sequence together with its V-gene family, and reads without a unique V-gene family were excluded. To address suspected cross-contamination and a sequencing artifact, a later analysis removed under 600 highly shared, low-generation-probability nucleotide sequences. In a later analysis, a clonal expansion index for each public chain was calculated from normalized within-repertoire ranks of inferred template counts. In a later analysis, generation probabilities were computed using a VDJ recombination model fitted to out-of-frame rearrangements, and the results were checked against IGoR. In a later analysis, hypergeometric tests were used to score TCR-TCR, TCR-HLA and TCR-CMV co-occurrence, with a repertoire-size bias correction applied to TCR pairs. In a later analysis, false discovery rates were estimated by permuting HLA or CMV assignments 20 times. A later analysis grouped co-occurring TCRs with DBSCAN, adding TCRdist sequence similarity when clustering within HLA-allele-positive subsets. Repertoires with fewer than 30,000 or more than 120,000 public chains, plus five repertoires with anomalous nucleotide sharing, were excluded from co-occurrence clustering. TCRdb limited this immuneACCESS table to in-frame rearrangements with V and J called. A share of clones is missing; checked studies link under half to unresolved V genes, and the rest is unexplained. The V and J calls and clone size come from that table; D and trimming were worked out from the DNA. For this sample the table gives some 180,000 clones, of which roughly 87% were detected only once. The top ten clones comprise approximately 1.4% of the sample.

These data are taken from a study of cytomegalovirus exposure and HLA in healthy donors (dated by TCRdb to about 2017). About the full investigation: An earlier analysis of some 620 of the donors reported around 280 Gb of sequence data and 100 million to 120 million unique TCR beta sequences obtained from approximately 180 million T cells. The study aimed to test whether signatures of past pathogen exposure could be identified by cataloging public T cell receptors. Typing coverage differed by locus: A, B, C, DRB1 and DQB1 were typed in about 620-640 donors, DQA1 in about 500, DPA1 in roughly 590, and DPB1 in just under 490. In addition to the first cohort of roughly 670 subjects, a separate validation cohort of approximately 130 different subjects was used. To study patterns of TCR occurrence, a later analysis re-analyzed previously published TCR beta repertoires from several hundred donors and added high-resolution HLA genotyping. Donor age, sex, ethnicity and CMV serostatus were collected together with the repertoire data. HLA typing covered class I and class II loci at four-digit resolution. Around 330 gigabases of sequencing data and 70 million to 95 million unique TCR sequences made up an early release that covered approximately 620 HLA-typed donors. To predict cytomegalovirus infection status, the study combined high-throughput TCR immunosequencing, statistical association of individual TCRs with disease status, and machine learning. The later analysis used no new phenotypic data to find candidate immune exposures, relying instead on TCR beta sequences and their occurrence across donors. Roughly five DR-DQ haplotypes were treated as single units for association and clustering because of strong linkage in the cohort. A later genetic analysis took genome-wide SNP genotypes for about 55% of the 666 donors and used that subset as a discovery cohort. Of the 300 to 400 genotyped donors, approximately 83% fell in the genetic ancestry cluster associated with self-reported Caucasian donors. All discovery cohort repertoires had been generated using a single sequencing platform. The T cell repertoires of 550 to 850 subjects were profiled by immunosequencing and related to cytomegalovirus serostatus. An earlier analysis of fewer than 750 of the donors used high-throughput TCR beta sequencing to judge whether each TCR beta V gene segment behaved as functional or pseudogenic. Across approximately 400 genotyped donors of the cohort, an average of approximately 220,000 unique TCR beta nucleotide sequences per donor were sequenced, and approximately 17% of those sequences were non-productive.

What the authors observed across the whole study: Linkage disequilibrium might explain the correlated functional status among segregating V segments, but an unknown experimental factor could not be ruled out. A later analysis reported that several top co-occurrence clusters appeared linked to parvovirus B19, influenza, CMV and Epstein-Barr virus. In a later analysis, most CMV-associated TCR beta chains were found to appear HLA-restricted, with HLA associations seemingly driven largely by CMV exposure. In a later genetic analysis, a missense DCLRE1C variant was associated with V-gene and J-gene trimming of TCR beta chains, and the association was replicated in an independent cohort. A cluster of highly shared sequence variants was judged likely to be a technical artifact of the sequencing pipeline. Because some donors lacked HLA typing at each locus, the association tests relied only on the typed subset. Compared with equally common non-associated chains, HLA-associated TCR beta chains in a later analysis were more clonally expanded and had lower generation probabilities. Strong co-occurrence of HLA alleles, especially DR and DQ, made assigning TCR associations to individual alleles difficult. Most TCR sequences were observed very rarely across donors, whereas some public TCRs were present in many individuals. In both the original and validation cohorts, the classifier was reported to diagnose cytomegalovirus status with high specificity and sensitivity. Some IMGT-functional V segments, including TRBV6-2 and TRBV6-3, could not be distinguished by the 87-base-pair reads and were therefore excluded. In vitro tests confirmed that a few of the cytomegalovirus-associated TCR beta chains recognize cytomegalovirus antigens. The study listed 150 to 200 TCR beta chains as associated with cytomegalovirus. Only TCR beta chains were sequenced in this cohort, and the absence of alpha or paired-chain data limited detectable features. Broadly in line with IMGT annotations, most TCR beta V segments showed up in productive rearrangements about 90% or about 30% of the time in an earlier analysis of around 600 of the donors. About 17 rarely observed V segments, including chromosome 9 orphons, were excluded from the earlier analysis of several hundred of the donors because counts were too low. For the cohort, immune exposure information was limited to CMV serostatus. Compared with the roughly 670-donor mean, donors in an Asian-associated ancestry cluster had fewer N-insertions in productive TCRs, according to a later genetic analysis. A further reported finding was that TCR beta sequences accurately predicted the HLA-A and HLA-B alleles for most subjects in the first cohort. In a later analysis, TCR association rates were found to vary across HLA loci, with the most associated TCRs seen for DRB1 alleles and the fewest for HLA-C alleles. The authors suggested that the approach could potentially be extended to other disease states and immunological phenotypes. Roughly uniform sequencing depth across donors was assumed in presence/absence analyses, although this assumption may not hold. Specific HLA alleles were associated with about 17,000 TCR beta sequences at a false discovery rate of 0.05 in a later analysis.

Recombination linked TRBV4-3 to TRBJ2-7; perhaps TRBD1 is the D gene, with 6 bases matching. The sample taken for sequencing was PBMCs. The receptor was derived from a man in his forties in good health and CMV-seronegative. The bases are TGCGCCAATACAGGGAAACCCTACGAGCAGTACTTC. It specifies CANTGKPYEQYF.